Following are 2 T cell receptor beta chains from one sample sequenced in a study of blood T cell repertoires in COVID-19. Assay: immunoSEQ multiplex PCR; the TCRdb copy retains only in-frame clones and omits some. The sample records over 200,000 clones, around 83% being singletons. Specimen: peripheral blood. The receptors derive from a man older than 75 with acute or convalescent COVID-19.

This clone appeared a few times. This chain joins TRBV9 and TRBJ2-1; 8 bases match TRBD2. Germline CDR1 and CDR2: SGDLS and YYNGEE. V shed 0 bases, J shed 4 bases, and the junction held 6 bases outside the gene matches. The CDR3 loop spans 16 amino acids. CDR3 in DNA: TGTGCCAGCAGCGTAGGCGGGACTAGTTTGTACAATGAGCAGTTCTTC. The encoded protein is CASSVGGTSLYNEQFF.

V and J are TRBV3-1 (or the pseudogene TRBV3-2) and TRBJ2-2, with TRBD1 as a possible D gene (6 bases). Germline lookup yields CDR1 LGHDT and CDR2 YNNKEL (reference sequence). The CDR3 covers 13 residues. V was cut by 4 bases and J by 6 bases, with 9 bases left in between. CDR3 sequence reads: CASSRQGSGELFF. As DNA, the CDR3 is TGTGCCAGCAGCCGTCAGGGGTCCGGGGAGCTGTTTTTT.